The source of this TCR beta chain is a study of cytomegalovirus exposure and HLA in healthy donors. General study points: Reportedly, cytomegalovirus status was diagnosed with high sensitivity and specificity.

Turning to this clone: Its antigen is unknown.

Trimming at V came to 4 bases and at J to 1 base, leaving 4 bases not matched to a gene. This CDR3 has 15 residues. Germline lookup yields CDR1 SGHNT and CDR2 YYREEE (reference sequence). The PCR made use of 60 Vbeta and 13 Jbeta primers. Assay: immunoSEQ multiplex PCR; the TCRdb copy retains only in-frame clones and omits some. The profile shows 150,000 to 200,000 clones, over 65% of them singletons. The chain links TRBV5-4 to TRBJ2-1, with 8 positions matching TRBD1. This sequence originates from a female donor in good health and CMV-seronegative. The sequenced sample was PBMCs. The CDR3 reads CASSRTGRSYNEQFF. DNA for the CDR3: TGTGCCAGCAGCCGGACAGGGAGGTCCTACAATGAGCAGTTCTTC.